The 5 T cell receptor beta chains below all came from one sample that was sequenced in a study of blood T cell repertoires in COVID-19. Generated by immunoSEQ multiplex PCR, the TCRdb table keeps only in-frame clones and is missing some. Of under 250,000 clones in the sample, approximately 90% are singletons; the top ten hold 0.65% to 0.85%. Sequenced: peripheral blood. These receptors all come from a man aged 60-69 years with COVID-19, enrolled during active disease.

V is TRBV28 and J is TRBJ1-1, with a possible D match to TRBD1 (5 bases). Germline loops: CDR1 MDHEN, CDR2 SYDVKM. CDR3 length equals 16 residues. The V and J ends lost 0 bases and 0 bases respectively, with 11 bases between them. The CDR3 here is CASSLWDKGVNTEAFF. CDR3 DNA sequence: TGTGCCAGCAGTTTATGGGACAAAGGAGTGAACACTGAAGCTTTCTTT.

The V gene is TRBV4-2, the J gene TRBJ2-3, with 14 bases matching TRBD2. CDR1 and CDR2 (germline): LGHNA, YNFKEQ. V gave up 5 bases and J gave up 0 bases; unmatched junction bases: 7. The length of the CDR3 is 18 residues. The CDR3 region has the DNA TGTGCCAGCAGCTCGGGGACTAGCGGGGGCCGTAGCACAGATACGCAGTATTTT. Translated, it gives CASSSGTSGGRSTDTQYF.

This chain connects TRBV2 to TRBJ1-2; 7 nucleotides align to TRBD1. The CDR3 is made up of 13 amino acids. The V segment lost 7 bases and the J segment 4 bases; nucleotides outside the gene matches: 6. CDR1 is SNHLY and CDR2 is FYNNEI in the germline V gene. The CDR3 here is CASTPRGSYGYTF. CDR3 coding DNA: TGTGCCAGCACTCCCAGGGGGAGCTATGGCTACACCTTC.

The chain uses TRBV2 and TRBJ2-1; maybe TRBD2 (6 bases). V lost 6 bases to trimming and J lost 2 bases, with 14 bases between them. Germline CDR1 SNHLY, CDR2 FYNNEI. The length of the CDR3 is 15 residues. This CDR3 is CASSPTPGAYNEQFF. The DNA for the CDR3 is TGTGCCAGCAGCCCGACCCCGGGGGCCTACAATGAGCAGTTCTTC.

The chain combines TRBV2 with TRBJ1-2; 8 bases line up with TRBD1. This CDR3 comprises 14 residues. CDR1 is SNHLY and CDR2 is FYNNEI in the germline V gene. V dropped 6 bases and J dropped 12; count of bases not matched to a gene: 15. The CDR3 DNA is TGTGCCAGCAGCGACAGACAGGGGAGGACCCGACACACCTTC. Its protein product is CASSDRQGRTRHTF.